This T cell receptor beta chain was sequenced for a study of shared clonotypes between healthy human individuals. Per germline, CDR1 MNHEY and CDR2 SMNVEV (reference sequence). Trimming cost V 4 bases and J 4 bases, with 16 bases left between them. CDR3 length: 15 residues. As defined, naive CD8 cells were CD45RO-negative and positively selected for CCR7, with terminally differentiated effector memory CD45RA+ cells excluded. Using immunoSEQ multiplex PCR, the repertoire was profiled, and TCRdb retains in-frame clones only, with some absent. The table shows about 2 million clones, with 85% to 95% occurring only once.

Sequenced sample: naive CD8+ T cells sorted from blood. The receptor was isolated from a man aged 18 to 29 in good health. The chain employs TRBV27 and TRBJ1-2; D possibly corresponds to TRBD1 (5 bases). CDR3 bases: TGTGCCAGCAGTTCCGCAGGGCAGCATGGCTATGGCTACACCTTC. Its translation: CASSSAGQHGYGYTF.